Below, 20 T cell receptor beta chains from the same sample are listed, as sequenced in a study of blood T cell repertoires in COVID-19. Assay: immunoSEQ multiplex PCR; the TCRdb copy retains only in-frame clones and omits some. The table shows 70,000 to 95,000 clones, with 88% occurring only once. The sequenced material came from peripheral blood. These receptors were collected from an elderly woman with active COVID-19.

This chain uses TRBV3-1 (or the pseudogene TRBV3-2) with TRBJ2-5, with TRBD1 as a possible D gene (6 bases). The CDR3 consists of 16 residues. In germline, CDR1 is LGHDT, CDR2 YNNKEL (reference sequence). V lost 1 base and J lost 0, with 12 bases in between. CDR3 bases: TGTGCCAGCAGCCAAGTTACCGGGACACACCAAGAGACCCAGTACTTC. Its translation is CASSQVTGTHQETQYF.

The CDR3 coding sequence is TGTGCCAGCAGTGAAGGTATTGGGACAGGGAAGTATGGCTACACCTTC. Translating gives CASSEGIGTGKYGYTF. J is TRBJ1-2 and V is TRBV2; 9 nucleotides match TRBD1. V lost 1 base, J lost 5 bases, and 8 bases stayed unmatched. Germline V CDR1 and CDR2: SNHLY, FYNNEI. This CDR3 region has 16 residues.

The chain employs TRBV3-1 (or the pseudogene TRBV3-2) and TRBJ1-5; D unresolved. Trimming took 8 bases from V and 2 from J, leaving 10 bases between them. CDR1 LGHDT and CDR2 YNNKEL come from the germline V gene (reference sequence). This CDR3 has 13 residues. The DNA of the CDR3 is TGTGCCAGCGGCGAACGGGGCAATCAGCCCCAGCATTTT. Encoded protein: CASGERGNQPQHF.

This rearrangement joins TRBV7-2 to TRBJ2-7; D might be TRBD1 (6 bases). The CDR3 has 16 residues. Trimming took 1 base from V and 3 from J, leaving 16 bases between them. CDR1 is SGHTA, CDR2 FQGNSA, per germline. CDR3 sequence (DNA): TGTGCCAGCAGCTTAGATCCCGGGACAAATATCTACGAGCAGTACTTC. Its protein is CASSLDPGTNIYEQYF.

The rearrangement joins TRBV25-1 to TRBJ1-4; 7 positions match TRBD1. CDR3 length: 16 amino acids. Unmatched junction bases numbered 8, after V lost 0 bases and J lost 7 bases. Germline CDR1 reads MGHDK; CDR2 reads SYGVNS. Here the CDR3 reads CASSEYNPGGSEKLFF. The DNA of the CDR3 is TGTGCCAGCAGTGAATATAATCCAGGGGGGAGTGAAAAACTGTTTTTT.

The chain recombines TRBV3-1 (or the pseudogene TRBV3-2) with TRBJ2-1; TRBD2 matches at 13 bases. The trim removed 3 bases at V and 4 bases at J, leaving 12 bases unmatched. The CDR3 has 19 amino acids. Germline V CDR1 and CDR2: LGHDT, YNNKEL (reference sequence). In DNA, the CDR3 is TGTGCCAGCAGCCAGGATGGACTAGCGGGAGTTGGGAAATACAATGAGCAGTTCTTC. Translating it yields CASSQDGLAGVGKYNEQFF.

The V gene is TRBV27, the J gene TRBJ2-7; D uncertain. Germline-derived CDR1 and CDR2 are MNHEY and SMNVEV (reference sequence). The CDR3 consists of 14 residues. Trimming removed 4 bases from V and 2 bases from J, with 12 bases in between. The CDR3 coding sequence is TGTGCCAGCAGTTCCCTCTTGTCTCCCTACGAGCAGTACTTC. It yields the protein CASSSLLSPYEQYF.

The J gene is TRBJ2-5, the V gene TRBV11-2, with TRBD2 matching over 11 bases. J was trimmed by 4 bases and V by 3 bases; bases with no gene match: 4. The germline V gene encodes CDR1 SGHAT and CDR2 FQNNGV. This CDR3 spans 15 amino acids. CDR3 amino acids: CASSFLAGGIETQYF. The CDR3 DNA sequence: TGTGCCAGCAGCTTTTTAGCGGGAGGGATAGAGACCCAGTACTTC.

The chain recombines TRBV25-1 with TRBJ2-3; D gene unclear. Germline-derived CDR1 and CDR2 are MGHDK and SYGVNS. Trimming shortened V by 4 bases and J by 4 bases, and 15 bases separated the two germline ends. The CDR3 consists of 15 residues. This CDR3 reads CASSAAGGLSDTQYF. The CDR3 DNA reads as TGTGCCAGCAGTGCCGCTGGCGGTTTGTCAGATACGCAGTATTTT. The full variable domain, in which reference TRBV25-1 and TRBJ2-3 provide the parts outside the CDR3, is EADIYQTPRYLVIGTGKKITLECSQTMGHDKMYWYQQDPGMELHLIHYSYGVNSTEKGDLSSESTVSRIRTEHFPLTLESARPSHTSQYLCASSAAGGLSDTQYFGPGTRLTVL.

The chain recombines TRBV2 with TRBJ2-1, with 10 positions matching TRBD2. The CDR3 has 15 amino acids. CDR1 is SNHLY and CDR2 is FYNNEI in the germline V gene. The V segment lost 3 bases and the J segment 7 bases; nucleotides outside the gene matches: 6. The CDR3 coding sequence is TGTGCCAGCAGTGACGGTAGCGGGAGGATAAATGAGCAGTTCTTC. This codes for CASSDGSGRINEQFF.

This rearrangement joins TRBV7-6 to TRBJ1-3; D uncertain. The germline V and J ends were trimmed by 10 bases and 0 bases, with 7 bases remaining between them. The CDR3 length is 12 residues. CDR1 SGHVS and CDR2 FNYEAQ come from the germline V gene. CDR3 residues: CATSGSGNTIYF. The CDR3 DNA reads TGTGCCACGTCGGGCTCTGGAAACACCATATATTTT.

This chain links TRBV11-3 with TRBJ1-1, with 7 bases matching TRBD1. The CDR3 length is 14 residues. J lost 1 base, V lost 2 bases, and 1 base had no gene match. Per the germline V gene, CDR1 is SGHNT and CDR2 is YENEEA. CDR3 sequence (DNA): TGTGCCAGCAGCTTAACAGGGGAGAACACTGAAGCTTTCTTT. This codes for CASSLTGENTEAFF.

The chain joins TRBV5-1 to TRBJ2-5; 9 bases are shared with TRBD2. The V and J ends lost 5 bases and 1 base, in that order; junction bases with no gene match: 3. The CDR3 extends over 14 amino acids. Germline CDR1 and CDR2: SGHRS and YFSETQ. CDR3 sequence reads: CASSPSGTQETQYF. DNA of the CDR3: TGCGCCAGCAGTCCTAGCGGGACCCAAGAGACCCAGTACTTC.

This chain uses TRBV5-1 with TRBJ1-1; TRBD1 might be the D (6 bases). Germline assignment: CDR1 SGHRS and CDR2 YFSETQ. V was cut by 4 bases and J by 4 bases, with 17 bases left in between. The CDR3 runs to 15 residues. The CDR3 loop is CASSPWAGGATEAFF. CDR3 coding DNA: TGCGCCAGCAGCCCATGGGCGGGGGGGGCCACTGAAGCTTTCTTT.

This clone is a singleton in its sample. V and J are TRBV21-1 and TRBJ2-5; the D call in the table, TRBD1, was not verified against the DNA. TRBV21-1 is a known pseudogene. The length of the CDR3 is 12 residues. This CDR3 is CASRDRKETQYF. The CDR3, as DNA: TGTGCCAGCCGAGACAGGAAAGAGACCCAGTACTTC.

This chain joins TRBV6-2 or TRBV6-3 and TRBJ2-3, with 9 bases that match TRBD2. The V gene end was trimmed by 5 bases and the J gene end by 4 bases; junction bases not matched to a gene: 7. The germline V gene encodes CDR1 MNHEY and CDR2 SVGEGT. CDR3 length equals 15 residues. CDR3 in amino acids: CASSDHGTSPDTQYF. The CDR3 coding sequence is TGTGCCAGCAGTGACCACGGGACTAGCCCAGATACGCAGTATTTT.

V is TRBV28 and J is TRBJ2-5; 13 bases map to TRBD2. V gave up 0 bases and J gave up 5 bases; unmatched junction bases: 6. This CDR3 has 17 amino acids. CDR1 is MDHEN, CDR2 SYDVKM, per germline. Written as DNA, the CDR3 is TGTGCCAGCAGTTTATGGGGGACTAGCGGGATCGGTGAGACCCAGTACTTC. It encodes CASSLWGTSGIGETQYF.

The chain is built from TRBV7-9 and TRBJ1-2, with TRBD1 matching 10 bases. The CDR3 has 13 amino acids. CDR1 is SEHNR and CDR2 is FQNEAQ in the germline V gene (reference sequence). V dropped 5 bases and J dropped 7; count of bases not matched to a gene: 4. In nucleotides, the CDR3 is TGTGCCAGCAGCACGAGGACAGGGGGTGGCTACACCTTC. Translation: CASSTRTGGGYTF.

This clone appeared a single time. V usage is TRBV5-4 and J usage is TRBJ2-6; 9 bases agree with TRBD2. Germline lookup yields CDR1 SGHNT and CDR2 YYREEE (reference sequence). This CDR3 is 18 amino acids long. V gave up 4 bases and J gave up 4 bases; unmatched junction bases: 12. In DNA, the CDR3 is TGTGCCAGCAGCCCAGCGGGAGGCCGCTCTGGAGGGGCCAACGTCCTGACTTTC. Translating gives CASSPAGGRSGGANVLTF.

This clone was detected a few times. This sequence joins TRBV4-3 and TRBJ1-4; possibly TRBD1 for D (5 bases). The germline gives CDR1 LGHNA, CDR2 YSLEER. With 4 bases removed from V and 0 bases from J, the gap between germline ends came to 24 bases. This CDR3 has 20 residues. CDR3 coding DNA: TGCGCCAGCAGCCGAAACTCTGGGGGGGACCTTAGAGCAACTAATGAAAAACTGTTTTTT. Encoded protein: CASSRNSGGDLRATNEKLFF.